These 9 T cell receptor beta chains originate from one sample sequenced in a study of naive and memory T cell subsets. Two oligonucleotides, mixed equimolar, formed the beta constant-region primer covering TRBC1 and TRBC2. MiXCR was run by TCRdb on the UMI-ligation and nested PCR reads, yielding one entry per CDR3 protein. Of tens of thousands of distinct CDR3 sequences in the sample, roughly 14% were seen once. The sample comprised effector memory CD4+ T cells from blood. The sample's subset: effector memory, CD45RA- CD27-. The receptors were gathered from a human donor in good health.

This chain links TRBV30 with TRBJ1-4; D is uncertain. CDR1 is GTSNPN and CDR2 is SVGIG in the germline V gene (reference sequence). The CDR3 has 14 residues. V was pared by 0 bases and J by 7 bases, with 12 bases between. The CDR3 nucleotides are TGTGCCTGGAGTGTCTTACAAGGACGTGAAAAACTGTTTTTT. This sequence encodes CAWSVLQGREKLFF.

This clonotype has just a few counts. The chain combines TRBV2 with TRBJ1-5; D is possibly TRBD1 (5 bases). Germline loops: CDR1 SNHLY, CDR2 FYNNEI. V lost 6 bases, J lost 4 bases, and 10 bases lay in between. The CDR3 sequence is 13 residues long. For the CDR3, the DNA is TGTGCCAGCAGACAACAGGAGAATCAGCCCCAGCATTTT. Translating gives CASRQQENQPQHF.

This clonotype has a handful of counts. The gene calls are TRBV6-6 and TRBJ1-1; D remains ambiguous. CDR1 and CDR2 (germline): MNHNY, SVGAGI (reference sequence). Trimming removed 4 bases at V and 5 bases at J, with 11 bases between. The CDR3 sequence is 13 residues long. CDR3 region: CASSSDLRTEAFF. The CDR3 DNA follows: TGTGCCAGCAGTTCGGACTTAAGGACTGAAGCTTTCTTT.

This clonotype was seen repeatedly, ten times or more. V usage is TRBV4-1 and J usage is TRBJ2-5; D is possibly TRBD2 (5 bases). Germline V gene lookup returns CDR1 MGHRA and CDR2 YSYEKL. This CDR3 has 13 residues. The V and J ends lost 6 bases and 2 bases respectively, with 10 bases between them. CDR3 nucleotide sequence: TGCGCCAGCAGGAGGGCGGTACAAGAGACCCAGTACTTC. Protein sequence: CASRRAVQETQYF.

This clonotype was seen more than once but under ten times. The rearrangement uses TRBV7-2 and TRBJ1-1; the D is unclear. The CDR3 has 14 amino acids. Germline lookup yields CDR1 SGHTA and CDR2 FQGNSA. The ends were cut back, 5 bases at V and 0 bases at J, with 10 bases in the middle. The CDR3 protein is CASSPGPLNTEAFF. The CDR3 DNA follows: TGTGCCAGCAGCCCCGGCCCCTTGAACACTGAAGCTTTCTTT.

For the CDR3, the DNA is TGTGCCAGCAGCTTGACAACTGGGGCCAACGTCCTGACTTTC. Translation gives CASSLTTGANVLTF. This chain links TRBV5-6 with TRBJ2-6; D is unclear. The CDR3 consists of 14 residues. Germline lookup yields CDR1 SGHDT and CDR2 YYEEEE. The V end was cut by 1 base, the J end by 2 bases, with 4 bases between.

The chain joins TRBV28 to TRBJ2-7; TRBD1 might be the D (6 bases). The CDR3 sequence is 14 residues long. V lost 6 bases and J lost 6, with 18 bases in between. Germline V gene lookup returns CDR1 MDHEN and CDR2 SYDVKM. CDR3 amino acids: CASRSPQGSSEQYF. The DNA of the CDR3 is TGTGCCAGCAGGTCCCCCCAGGGGAGCAGCGAGCAGTACTTC.

The V call is TRBV7-2, the J call TRBJ2-3, with D possibly TRBD1 on 5 matching bases. The ends were cut back, 1 base at V and 6 bases at J, with 14 bases in the middle. The CDR3 sequence is 15 residues long. Germline V gives CDR1 SGHTA, CDR2 FQGNSA. The CDR3: CASSLDARARDTQYF. The DNA of the CDR3 is TGTGCCAGCAGCTTAGATGCCAGGGCCCGGGATACGCAGTATTTT.

This clonotype occurred a few times. V and J are TRBV13 and TRBJ2-1, with TRBD2 matching over 10 bases. V lost 6 bases and J lost 4; bases outside the gene matches: 6. The CDR3 sequence is 15 residues long. CDR1 and CDR2 (germline): PRHDT, FYEKMQ (reference sequence). CDR3 bases: TGTGCCAGCAGGATGGAAGCGGGAGGGTACAATGAGCAGTTCTTC. Translating it yields CASRMEAGGYNEQFF.